The 30 T cell receptor beta chains in this list originate from one sample, sequenced in a study of T cells in Graves' hyperthyroidism and ophthalmopathy (dated by TCRdb to the late 2010s). Libraries were constructed by multiplex PCR. Data came from an Illumina HiSeq 2000. TCR beta CDR3 regions were amplified from RNA transcripts. The TCR CDR3 was subjected to a first round of RT-PCR using the HTBI primer set and the Qiagen OneStep RT-PCR kit. TCRdb ran its own pipeline on the public reads, namely fastp trimming at Q25 and MiXCR clone calling, and kept in-frame beta chains. Every CDR3 protein is listed once, alongside the most common genes and DNA of its rows. Across this sample there are under 450,000 distinct CDR3 sequences, with roughly 14% seen only once. The ten largest make up about 14% of the sample. Sequences were obtained from blood. These receptors originate from a woman aged 18-29 years with Graves' hyperthyroidism.

This clonotype was seen at least ten times. This chain uses TRBV3-1 with TRBJ1-1; D gene unclear. CDR1 and CDR2 (germline): LGHDT, YNNKEL (reference sequence). There are 14 residues in the CDR3. Trimming removed 4 bases at V and 5 bases at J, with 14 bases between. As DNA, the CDR3 is TGTGCCAGCAGCCGAAGTTTTGGAGAGACTGAAGCTTTCTTT. It encodes CASSRSFGETEAFF. Filled out from reference TRBV3-1 and TRBJ1-1, the complete variable domain reads DTAVSQTPKYLVTQMGNDKSIKCEQNLGHDTMYWYKQDSKKFLKIMFSYNNKELIINETVPNRFSPKSPDKAHLNLHINSLELGDSAVYFCASSRSFGETEAFFGQGTRLTVV.

This clonotype has a handful of counts. The chain uses TRBV12-3 or TRBV12-4 and TRBJ1-2; a weak D match, TRBD1 (5 bases). CDR3 length equals 14 residues. V lost 2 bases, J lost 7 bases, and 14 bases lay in between. The CDR3 here is CASSLSAGLSGYTF. The CDR3, as DNA: TGTGCCAGCAGTTTATCAGCAGGGCTGAGTGGCTACACCTTC.

The chain combines TRBV29-1 with TRBJ2-1; 8 bases line up with TRBD2. V trimming: 4 bases; J trimming: 1 base; junction bases outside the gene matches: 6. The CDR3 runs 15 residues. Germline lookup yields CDR1 SQVTM and CDR2 ANQGSEA. CDR3 nucleotides: TGCAGCGTTGTTGAAGCGGGAGTGTCCTACAATGAGCAGTTCTTC. It yields the protein CSVVEAGVSYNEQFF.

A word on this clonotype: A read error may be the cause here, since a much bigger clone is one base away. The chain joins TRBV20-1 to TRBJ1-1; D is unclear. From germline, CDR1 is DFQATT and CDR2 SNEGSKA (reference sequence). There are 14 residues in the CDR3. The CDR3 loop reads CSTRVGGRDTEAFF. CDR3 nucleotides: TGCAGTACTAGAGTAGGCGGTAGGGACACTGAAGCTTTCTTT.

This clonotype appeared a few times. The V call is TRBV15, the J call TRBJ1-5; D possibly corresponds to TRBD1 (5 bases). V was clipped by 1 base and J by 5 bases, with 12 bases between them. The CDR3 totals 15 residues. The germline CDR1 and CDR2 sequences are LNHNV and YYDKDF (reference sequence). Here the CDR3 reads CATSRVARVDQPQHF. The CDR3 region has the DNA TGTGCCACCAGCAGAGTTGCCAGGGTCGATCAGCCCCAGCATTTT.

Worth noting for this clonotype: Possible read error: a much larger clone is one base away. The gene calls are TRBV12-3 or TRBV12-4 and TRBJ2-2; either TRBD1 or TRBD2 may fit D (5 bases each). This CDR3 contains 15 residues. The germline V and J ends were trimmed by 6 bases and 3 bases, with 14 bases remaining between them. The CDR3 sequence is CASSTNWGHTGELFF. The CDR3 DNA reads as TGTGCCAGCAGCACGAACTGGGGACACACCGGGGAGCTGTTTTTT.

Ten or more counts support this clonotype. The chain uses TRBV28 and TRBJ1-4, with D possibly TRBD1 on 6 matching bases. Trimming took off 2 bases at V and 0 bases at J, with 10 bases between the two ends. This CDR3 is 16 amino acids long. Germline-derived CDR1 and CDR2 are MDHEN and SYDVKM. This CDR3 is CASSLLNRATNEKLFF. CDR3 in DNA: TGTGCCAGCAGTTTACTAAACAGGGCAACTAATGAAAAACTGTTTTTT.

This clonotype was detected a few times. The rearrangement joins TRBV9 to TRBJ2-2, with 10 nucleotides matching TRBD1. The CDR3 contains 16 residues. Germline V gene sequence: CDR1 SGDLS, CDR2 YYNGEE. Losses at the gene ends were 4 bases for V and 4 bases for J; bases not matched to a gene: 7. The CDR3 DNA follows: TGTGCCAGCAGCATGGCCGGGACAGGGGCCACCGGGGAGCTGTTTTTT. Residues: CASSMAGTGATGELFF.

At least ten counts were recorded for this clonotype. This chain links TRBV28 with TRBJ1-2, with a possible D match to TRBD1 (5 bases). CDR3 size: 13 residues. Trimming cost V 6 bases and J 3 bases, with 11 bases left between them. CDR1 MDHEN and CDR2 SYDVKM come from the germline V gene. As DNA, the CDR3 is TGTGCCAGCAGCGAGCAGGGCTACTATGGCTACACCTTC. Its translation: CASSEQGYYGYTF.

This clonotype was detected only a few times. V gene TRBV27 combines with J gene TRBJ2-1, with TRBD2 matching over 7 bases. J lost 0 bases, V lost 4 bases, and 12 bases had no gene match. Germline V lookup: CDR1 MNHEY, CDR2 SMNVEV (reference sequence). The CDR3 is made up of 18 amino acids. Here the CDR3 reads CASSSKVGGSYSYNEQFF. The CDR3 DNA follows: TGTGCCAGCAGTTCTAAAGTTGGCGGGAGTTACTCCTACAATGAGCAGTTCTTC.

This clonotype showed up many times. The rearrangement uses TRBV12-3 or TRBV12-4 and TRBJ1-6, with 8 bases fitting TRBD1. V shed 5 bases and J 7 bases; nucleotides not matched to a gene: 7. The CDR3 sequence is 15 residues long. CDR3 region: CASSPWTGTNSPLHF. The CDR3, as DNA: TGTGCCAGCAGTCCGTGGACAGGGACGAATTCACCCCTCCACTTT.

This clonotype has a handful of counts. CDR3 sequence: CASSPGRGLFAGDTQYF. The DNA of the CDR3 is TGTGCCAGCAGCCCCGGCAGGGGCTTGTTCGCTGGAGATACGCAGTATTTT. The chain has TRBV7-9 and TRBJ2-3; tentative D call: TRBD1 (6 bases). Germline lookup yields CDR1 SEHNR and CDR2 FQNEAQ (reference sequence). The CDR3 contains 17 residues. Trimming shortened V by 5 bases and J by 5 bases, and 23 bases separated the two germline ends.

This clonotype was observed at least ten times. The rearrangement uses TRBV20-1 and TRBJ2-1; 10 bases map to TRBD2. The germline V gene encodes CDR1 DFQATT and CDR2 SNEGSKA (reference sequence). This CDR3 region has 17 residues. J gave up 0 bases and V 2 bases, and 7 bases lay outside the gene matches. DNA of the CDR3: TGCAGTGCTAGAAGCTCTAGCGGGGGCCGCTCCTACAATGAGCAGTTCTTC. As protein: CSARSSSGGRSYNEQFF.

This clonotype was observed a handful of times. This chain joins TRBV4-2 and TRBJ2-1, with TRBD2 matching over 9 bases. With 0 bases clipped from V and 6 bases from J, the junction kept 9 bases outside the gene matches. Germline CDR1 is LGHNA and CDR2 is YNFKEQ. The CDR3 is made up of 17 amino acids. CDR3 DNA: TGTGCCAGCAGCCAAGACATGGTAGGGCGGGGGGGCAATGAGCAGTTCTTC. This gives the protein CASSQDMVGRGGNEQFF.

This clonotype was seen at least ten times. The chain combines TRBV28 with TRBJ2-2; D may match TRBD1 or TRBD2 (5 bases each). The CDR3 consists of 17 residues. The germline gives CDR1 MDHEN, CDR2 SYDVKM. V dropped 3 bases and J dropped 4 bases, with 18 bases sitting between them. This chain's CDR3 is CASSFAGLKGSTGELFF. CDR3 bases: TGTGCCAGCAGTTTTGCGGGCCTAAAGGGGAGCACCGGGGAGCTGTTTTTT.

This clonotype was seen ten or more times. The rearrangement joins TRBV11-2 to TRBJ2-4; tentative D call: TRBD2 (7 bases). The V gene's germline CDR1 is SGHAT and CDR2 FQNNGV. V was trimmed by 3 bases and J by 6 bases, leaving 12 bases between them. CDR3 size: 14 residues. In nucleotides, the CDR3 is TGTGCCAGCAGCTTGGGAGGGGGGTTAAACATTCAGTACTTC. It encodes CASSLGGGLNIQYF.

This clonotype was picked up a small number of times. The chain combines TRBV10-1 with TRBJ2-2; D is uncertain. The CDR3 runs 15 residues. Trimming shortened V by 2 bases and J by 4 bases, and 11 bases separated the two germline ends. The germline V gene has CDR1 WNHNN and CDR2 SYGVQD (reference sequence). CDR3 residues: CASSEGRSGTGELFF. DNA for the CDR3: TGCGCCAGCAGTGAGGGGCGTTCAGGCACCGGGGAGCTGTTTTTT.

The rearrangement uses TRBV9 and TRBJ2-7; D is undetermined. Between the trimmed V and J ends, which lost 1 base and 0 bases, there was a span of 29 bases. The CDR3 sequence is 21 residues long. Per the germline V gene, CDR1 is SGDLS and CDR2 is YYNGEE. CDR3 amino acids: CASSVSPLRRRGFLSSYEQYF. The CDR3 region has the DNA TGTGCCAGCAGCGTATCGCCTTTGAGGCGTCGTGGGTTTTTGAGCTCCTACGAGCAGTACTTC.

This clonotype was found many times. The chain uses TRBV6-6 and TRBJ2-7; D may be TRBD1 (6 bases). V lost 0 bases to trimming and J lost 4 bases, with 10 bases between them. This CDR3 has 14 residues. Germline V gives CDR1 MNHNY, CDR2 SVGAGI (reference sequence). The CDR3 DNA reads TGTGCCAGCAGTTACTCATCCGGGACATACGAGCAGTACTTC. Protein: CASSYSSGTYEQYF.

This clonotype was observed a handful of times. J is TRBJ2-3 and V is TRBV6-4; the D gene is possibly TRBD1 (5 bases). Germline CDR1 and CDR2: MRHNA and SNTAGT. V was trimmed by 11 bases and J by 3 bases, leaving 21 bases between them. This CDR3 spans 15 amino acids. This CDR3 is CAVPLYNRRTDTQYF. DNA for the CDR3: TGTGCCGTGCCGCTCTATAACAGGAGAACAGATACGCAGTATTTT.

There are a few counts of this clonotype. V is TRBV6-1 and J is TRBJ2-7; maybe TRBD1 (6 bases). V lost 5 bases and J 2 bases, leaving 13 bases between the germline ends. Germline lookup yields CDR1 MNHNS and CDR2 SASEGT. This CDR3 contains 14 residues. The CDR3 reads CASSPRGAAYEQYF. CDR3 in DNA: TGTGCCAGCAGTCCCAGGGGCGCCGCCTACGAGCAGTACTTC.

This clonotype has a count of ten or more. For the CDR3, the DNA is TGTGCCAGCAGCCTGGGAAACCGCAAAGAGACCCAGTACTTC. Its translation: CASSLGNRKETQYF. The chain links TRBV5-8 to TRBJ2-5; D is ambiguous. There are 14 residues in the CDR3. The V end lost 4 bases, the J end lost 3 bases, and 13 bases lay between the germline ends. Per germline, CDR1 SGHTS and CDR2 YDEGEE.

This clonotype has at least ten counts. The J gene is TRBJ1-6, the V gene TRBV5-1; D gene ambiguous. The CDR3 loop spans 11 amino acids. Trimming removed 0 bases from V and 14 bases from J, with 6 bases in between. In germline, CDR1 is SGHRS, CDR2 YFSETQ. For the CDR3, the DNA is TGCGCCAGCAGCTTGGGGCGAACCCTCCACTTT. It specifies CASSLGRTLHF.

This clonotype was seen ten or more times. The V and J genes are TRBV6-1 and TRBJ1-1; D remains unclear. CDR1 and CDR2 from the germline V gene are MNHNS and SASEGT. Trimming took 5 bases from V and 1 from J, leaving 11 bases between them. The CDR3 spans 14 residues. In DNA, the CDR3 is TGTGCCAGCAGTCCACCCGTTGCGAACACTGAAGCTTTCTTT. This encodes CASSPPVANTEAFF.

Note on this clonotype: This may be a read error: a much more frequent sequence differs by one nucleotide. The CDR3 DNA follows: TGCAGCGTGGCCGACAGGGAGGGCGGAAACACCATGTATTTT. As protein: CSVADREGGNTMYF. The genes are TRBV29-1 and TRBJ1-3, with TRBD1 matching 7 bases. This CDR3 has 14 amino acids. Germline loops: CDR1 SQVTM, CDR2 ANQGSEA.

This clonotype was recorded many times. The chain recombines TRBV18 with TRBJ2-1; 7 bases match TRBD2. V lost 2 bases and J lost 0; bases outside the gene matches: 1. The CDR3 has 15 residues. CDR1 and CDR2 (germline): KGHSH, LQKENI. CDR3 protein: CASSPGGGSYNEQFF. CDR3 nucleotides: TGTGCCAGCTCACCAGGCGGGGGCTCCTACAATGAGCAGTTCTTC.

This clonotype was recorded once. The chain employs TRBV5-6 and TRBJ2-1, with D unresolved. The germline gives CDR1 SGHDT, CDR2 YYEEEE. This CDR3 is built from 16 residues. Deletions cut 0 bases from V and 0 bases from J, with 10 bases between. CDR3 coding DNA: TGTGCCAGCAGCTTGGACCTTTCGAGCTCCTACAATGAGCAGTTCTTC. This sequence encodes CASSLDLSSSYNEQFF.

This clonotype came up many times. This rearrangement joins TRBV12-3 or TRBV12-4 to TRBJ1-2, with D unclear. The CDR3 is made up of 13 amino acids. Trimming left V 3 bases short and J 8 bases short, with 13 bases between. For the CDR3, the DNA is TGTGCCAGCAGTTTTAGGAGGGTCGAGGGCTACACCTTC. Its translation: CASSFRRVEGYTF.

This clonotype was seen many times. In DNA, the CDR3 is TGTGCCAGCAGCCGCTGGAGGCTAGCGGGAGGTTCGAACACCGGGGAGCTGTTTTTT. It encodes CASSRWRLAGGSNTGELFF. The V gene is TRBV11-2, the J gene TRBJ2-2, with 11 bases fitting TRBD2. Germline V gene lookup returns CDR1 SGHAT and CDR2 FQNNGV. The CDR3 runs 19 residues. Trimming removed 5 bases from V and 0 bases from J; junction bases left unmatched: 11.

In this sample, this clonotype turned up many times. The gene calls are TRBV2 and TRBJ1-2; no reliable D call. The CDR3 extends over 13 amino acids. Trimming cost V 3 bases and J 3 bases, with 8 bases left between them. Germline values: CDR1 SNHLY, CDR2 FYNNEI. CDR3 in DNA: TGTGCCAGCAGTGAGTCTTCAGACTATGGCTACACCTTC. This translates into CASSESSDYGYTF.